The rows below give T cell receptor beta chains drawn from one sample of a study of beta chain features in type 1 diabetes. Sequenced by immunoSEQ multiplex PCR; TCRdb stores in-frame clones only, minus some. The sample lists 300,000 to 450,000 clones, over 10% seen once, with about 0.01% in the top ten. Material for sequencing was naive CD4+ T cells from blood. These receptors all stem from a woman aged 18 to 35 with type 1 diabetes. Each CDR3 is given with its conserved first and last residue. The D gene is left open where the match is weak. Only part of the rows carry a size: once, few, many, or a class if the clone is expanded.

-	-	TRBV29-1	TRBJ1-2	TGCAGCGTTGAAGATGAGTCGGTTGAAGGGGCCTATGGCTACACCTTC	CSVEDESVEGAYGYTF
-	few	TRBV11-3	TRBJ2-5	TGTGCCAGCAGTCAACAGGGCTCCAAGACCCAGTACTTC	CASSQQGSKTQYF
TRBD2	few	TRBV9	TRBJ2-5	TGTGCCAGCAGCTCAACTAGTTTAGCGGGGCAAGAGACCCAGTACTTC	CASSSTSLAGQETQYF
-	-	TRBV5-1	TRBJ2-5	TGCGCCAGCAGCTGGACAGTCCCCCAAGAGACCCAGTACTTC	CASSWTVPQETQYF
TRBD2	-	TRBV7-6	TRBJ2-1	TGTGCCAGCAGCCCACTGGGGACTAGCGGGGGGAGAAATGAGCAGTTCTTC	CASSPLGTSGGRNEQFF
-	few	TRBV21-1	TRBJ2-7	TGTGCCAGCAGCAAAGACAACCTCCAGCAGTACTTC	CASSKDNLQQYF
-	-	TRBV7-2	TRBJ2-2	TGTGCCAGCAGCTACCGGACAGCCGGGACCGGGGAGCTGTTTTTT	CASSYRTAGTGELFF
-	-	TRBV25-1	TRBJ1-5	TGTGCCAGCAGTGAATCCGGCGGGCGCAATCAGCCCCAGCATTTT	CASSESGGRNQPQHF
TRBD1	-	TRBV5-1	TRBJ1-5	TGCGCCAGCAGCTTGGGACAGGGGGCATATCAGCCCCAGCATTTT	CASSLGQGAYQPQHF
-	-	TRBV25-1	TRBJ2-1	TGTGCCAGCAGTGAATTCAGTAATGAGCAGTTCTTC	CASSEFSNEQFF
-	once	TRBV7-9	TRBJ2-2	TGTGCCAGCAGCTTATATACTAGTTCCGGGGAGCTGTTTTTT	CASSLYTSSGELFF
-	-	TRBV7-2	TRBJ2-7	TGTGCCAGCAGCTTATGGGCAGCGGTGGACGAGCAGTACTTC	CASSLWAAVDEQYF
TRBD1	few	TRBV18	TRBJ2-5	TGTGCCAGCCACAGGGGTCCCCAAGAGACCCAGTACTTC	CASHRGPQETQYF
-	-	TRBV30	TRBJ1-2	TGTGCCTGGACAGCTCAAGCCCTAGTAGGCTACACCTTC	CAWTAQALVGYTF
TRBD1	few	TRBV7-9	TRBJ2-2	TGTGCCAGCAGCAGGGGACAGGGGAGGAACACCGGGGAGCTGTTTTTT	CASSRGQGRNTGELFF
TRBD2	-	TRBV7-9	TRBJ2-3	TGTGCCAGCAGCTTAACGCCCATTGGCCGGGGGGGCTTGGATACGCAGTATTTT	CASSLTPIGRGGLDTQYF
-	few	TRBV4-1	TRBJ2-2	TGCGCCAGCAGCCGTTTTAGGACAGTAGCCGGGAAAAACACCGGGGAGCTGTTTTTT	CASSRFRTVAGKNTGELFF
TRBD2	-	TRBV28	TRBJ2-7	TGTGCCAGCAGTCCCAGTCTAGCGGGGACCTACGAGCAGTACTTC	CASSPSLAGTYEQYF
TRBD1	-	TRBV4-3	TRBJ1-6	TGCGCCAGCAGCCAAGCGAGGGACAGACTACCACCCCTCCACTTT	CASSQARDRLPPLHF
-	few	TRBV4-3	TRBJ2-7	TGCGCCAGCAGCCAAGTGAGACAGGCACCCGAGCAGTACTTC	CASSQVRQAPEQYF
TRBD1	-	TRBV5-1	TRBJ2-7	TGCGCCAGCAGCTACAGACAGGGGAGTTACGAGCAGTACTTC	CASSYRQGSYEQYF
-	-	TRBV18	TRBJ2-7	TGTGCCAGCTCACCCCGTGGTACAGTCTCCTACGAGCAGTACTTC	CASSPRGTVSYEQYF
TRBD1	few	TRBV9	TRBJ2-3	TGTGCCAGCAGCGTAGTGGGACAGGGTCCAGATACGCAGTATTTT	CASSVVGQGPDTQYF
TRBD2	-	TRBV29-1	TRBJ2-1	TGCAGCGTTGTCCCGGGAGGGCCCGGGCAGTTCTTC	CSVVPGGPGQFF
-	few	TRBV10-3	TRBJ2-7	TGTGCCATCAGTAGGGAGGATTACGAGCAGTACTTC	CAISREDYEQYF
TRBD2	few	TRBV5-1	TRBJ2-2	TGCGCCAGCAGCCACATGCCGGGACTAGATACCGGGGAGCTGTTTTTT	CASSHMPGLDTGELFF
-	-	TRBV28	TRBJ2-7	TGTGCCAGCAAGCTTGGGGCAGTCGGCCTCGAGCAGTACTTC	CASKLGAVGLEQYF
-	few	TRBV19	TRBJ2-6	TGTGCTACAGGGTCCTCTGGGGCCAACGTCCTGACTTTC	CATGSSGANVLTF
-	-	TRBV7-3	TRBJ2-7	TGTGCCAGCAGCTTAAAGTCTGGGGCGGGGGAGCAGTACTTC	CASSLKSGAGEQYF
TRBD2	-	TRBV28	TRBJ2-7	TGTGCCAGCAGACTAGCGTCGCGGGCCTACGAGCAGTACTTC	CASRLASRAYEQYF
TRBD1	-	TRBV5-6	TRBJ2-1	TGTGCCAGCAGCCACCCCGCCACAGGGGGCGGTTATCGGTTCTTC	CASSHPATGGGYRFF
-	-	TRBV7-2	TRBJ2-1	TGTGCCAGCAGCTCATACAACTACAATGAGCAGTTCTTC	CASSSYNYNEQFF
-	few	TRBV2	TRBJ1-2	TGTGCCAGCTCAGGGAAGGTTGGCTACACCTTC	CASSGKVGYTF
-	-	TRBV30	TRBJ1-1	TGTGCCTGGGAAACAGGGACGACGTACACTGAAGCTTTCTTT	CAWETGTTYTEAFF
TRBD2	-	TRBV28	TRBJ2-1	TGTGCCAGCAGTCTCCTGGAGGCTAGCGGGAGGGCAGTGCAGTTCTTC	CASSLLEASGRAVQFF
-	few	TRBV9	TRBJ2-2	TGTGCCAGCAGCGTAGCGGTGGGAGTCACCGGGGAGCTGTTTTTT	CASSVAVGVTGELFF